Listed here are 13 T cell receptor beta chains from one sample, sequenced in a study of shared clonotypes between healthy human individuals. The table came from immunoSEQ multiplex PCR; TCRdb's copy has only in-frame clones and leaves some out. This sample has some 500,000 clones, with approximately 94% found just once. Sequenced: naive CD4+ T cells sorted from blood. Subset reported: CD45RA+ positively selected. These receptors all stem from a woman between 25 and 40 years old in good health.

The chain employs TRBV28 and TRBJ1-2; D perhaps matches TRBD1 (5 bases). The length of the CDR3 is 13 residues. V lost 5 bases, J lost 7 bases, and 14 bases lay in between. CDR1 and CDR2 from the germline V gene are MDHEN and SYDVKM. The CDR3 loop reads CASSTGTFLGYTF. In DNA form, the CDR3 reads TGTGCCAGCAGTACCGGGACCTTTCTTGGCTACACCTTC.

The V gene is TRBV6-5, the J gene TRBJ1-5; D unresolved. V was pared by 2 bases and J by 2 bases, with 10 bases between. This CDR3 comprises 15 residues. Germline assignment: CDR1 MNHEY and CDR2 SVGAGI. CDR3 loop: CASSYGYNGNQPQHF. The CDR3 DNA is TGTGCCAGCAGTTACGGTTACAATGGCAATCAGCCCCAGCATTTT.

The V gene is TRBV4-1, the J gene TRBJ2-1; TRBD2 agrees at 11 bases. The germline V gene encodes CDR1 MGHRA and CDR2 YSYEKL. The CDR3 has 17 amino acids. Trimming cost V 1 base and J 6 bases; bases outside gene matches: 8. Written as DNA, the CDR3 is TGCGCCAGCAGCCAAGGATGGGAGACTAGCGGGATCAATGAGCAGTTCTTC. Its translation: CASSQGWETSGINEQFF.

This chain uses TRBV6-1 with TRBJ2-7; D is undetermined. The length of the CDR3 is 12 residues. CDR1 MNHNS and CDR2 SASEGT come from the germline V gene. The germline V and J ends were trimmed by 3 bases and 12 bases, with 15 bases remaining between them. The DNA of the CDR3 is TGTGCCAGCAGTGACGGACCTCAGCCCGCGTACTTC. Translating gives CASSDGPQPAYF.

The chain couples TRBV19 to TRBJ2-3, with 13 bases that match TRBD2. CDR1 LNHDA and CDR2 SQIVND come from the germline V gene (reference sequence). The CDR3 has 16 amino acids. The junction had 4 bases not matched to a gene; V was cut back by 3 bases and J by 4 bases. CDR3 coding DNA: TGTGCCAGTAGTATGCCGGGACTAGCGGGACCAGATACGCAGTATTTT. This gives the protein CASSMPGLAGPDTQYF.

The rearrangement joins TRBV19 to TRBJ1-3, with unresolved D. The V gene's germline CDR1 is LNHDA and CDR2 SQIVND (reference sequence). Trimming stripped 3 bases from V and 1 base from J, with 10 bases between. The CDR3 has 15 amino acids. In DNA form, the CDR3 reads TGTGCCAGTAGTATTTACCCCGGGTCTGGAAACACCATATATTTT. This gives the protein CASSIYPGSGNTIYF. Full variable domain (missing parts from reference TRBV19 and TRBJ1-3): DGGITQSPKYLFRKEGQNVTLSCEQNLNHDAMYWYRQDPGQGLRLIYYSQIVNDFQKGDIAEGYSVSREKKESFPLTVTSAQKNPTAFYLCASSIYPGSGNTIYFGEGSWLTVV.

CDR3 bases: TGTGCCAGCAGCTCGACCAGTGATCGGGGAAACATTCAGTACTTC. Translating it yields CASSSTSDRGNIQYF. V is TRBV5-4 and J is TRBJ2-4; possibly TRBD2 for D (5 bases). The CDR3 runs 15 residues. The germline V gene encodes CDR1 SGHNT and CDR2 YYREEE (reference sequence). V was cut by 3 bases and J by 6 bases, with 16 bases left in between.

V gene TRBV5-8 combines with J gene TRBJ2-7; 12 bases fit TRBD1. Losses at the gene ends were 4 bases for V and 5 bases for J; bases not matched to a gene: 10. Germline CDR1 and CDR2: SGHTS and YDEGEE. The CDR3 has 16 residues. The CDR3 here is CASSRRWGQGADEQYF. In DNA form, the CDR3 reads TGTGCCAGCAGCAGACGGTGGGGACAGGGGGCTGACGAGCAGTACTTC.

The V call is TRBV7-3, the J call TRBJ2-1; 9 bases are a match to TRBD2. The CDR3 covers 16 residues. Germline CDR1 reads SGHTA; CDR2 reads FQGTGA. Trimming removed 5 bases from V and 7 bases from J; junction bases left unmatched: 12. Written as DNA, the CDR3 is TGTGCCAGCAGCCCCAGTAGCGGGAGAAACTGGAATGAGCAGTTCTTC. This codes for CASSPSSGRNWNEQFF.

V is TRBV5-5 and J is TRBJ2-2, with no clear D. The CDR3 length is 16 residues. Germline-derived CDR1 and CDR2 are SGHKS and YYEKEE (reference sequence). Trimming cost V 0 bases and J 2 bases, with 11 bases left between them. The DNA of the CDR3 is TGTGCCAGCAGCTTGGCCCAGCATGATAACACCGGGGAGCTGTTTTTT. Translation: CASSLAQHDNTGELFF.

V is TRBV6-5 and J is TRBJ1-5; D may be TRBD1 (5 bases). V lost 6 bases and J lost 4, with 10 bases in between. Germline CDR1 is MNHEY and CDR2 is SVGAGI. The length of the CDR3 is 13 residues. Here the CDR3 reads CASRQAVNQPQHF. CDR3 coding DNA: TGTGCCAGCAGACAGGCAGTGAATCAGCCCCAGCATTTT.

The J gene is TRBJ2-1, the V gene TRBV11-3; 9 bases match TRBD2. The ends lost 1 base at V and 14 bases at J; junction bases unmatched: 3. Germline loops: CDR1 SGHNT, CDR2 YENEEA. This CDR3 comprises 12 residues. As DNA, the CDR3 is TGTGCCAGCAGCTTAGGCGGGAGGGCCGAGTTCTTC. This codes for CASSLGGRAEFF.

The V gene is TRBV29-1, the J gene TRBJ1-1; D might be TRBD1 (6 bases). Germline CDR1 is SQVTM and CDR2 is ANQGSEA. The CDR3 has 14 amino acids. Trimming left V 8 bases short and J 4 bases short, with 20 bases between. The CDR3 spells CSSWDGRGGTEAFF. Here the CDR3 DNA reads TGCAGCTCGTGGGATGGCAGGGGTGGCACTGAAGCTTTCTTT. Supplemented by reference TRBV29-1 and TRBJ1-1, the full variable domain reads SAVISQKPSRDICQRGTSLTIQCQVDSQVTMMFWYRQQPGQSLTLIATANQGSEATYESGFVIDKFPISRPNLTFSTLTVSNMSPEDSSIYLCSSWDGRGGTEAFFGQGTRLTVV.